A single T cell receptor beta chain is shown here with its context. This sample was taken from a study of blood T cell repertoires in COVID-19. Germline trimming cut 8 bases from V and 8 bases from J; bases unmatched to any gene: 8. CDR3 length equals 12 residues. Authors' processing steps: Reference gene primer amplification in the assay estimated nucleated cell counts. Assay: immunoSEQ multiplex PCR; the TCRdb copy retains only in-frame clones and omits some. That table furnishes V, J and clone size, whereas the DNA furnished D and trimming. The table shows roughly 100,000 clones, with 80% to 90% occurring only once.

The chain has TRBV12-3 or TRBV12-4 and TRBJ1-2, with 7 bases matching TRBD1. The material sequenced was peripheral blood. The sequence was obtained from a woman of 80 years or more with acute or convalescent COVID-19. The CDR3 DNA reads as TGTGCCAGCCGGGACAGCCTCGGGGGCTACACCTTC. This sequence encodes CASRDSLGGYTF.